Below, 19 T cell receptor beta chains from the same sample are listed, as sequenced in a study of early T cells in non-severe SARS-CoV-2 infection. TCRdb analysed the 5' RACE reads with MiXCR anew, one entry per CDR3 protein. The data show more than 25,000 distinct CDR3 sequences, with under 6% seen just once and under 7% held by the top ten. Material: whole blood. These receptors were obtained from an adult who was a healthcare worker with PCR-confirmed SARS-CoV-2 infection or an uninfected control (not recorded which).

This clonotype was observed at least ten times. The chain uses TRBV28 and TRBJ1-2, with 8 bases matching TRBD1. The V segment lost 2 bases and the J segment 4 bases; nucleotides outside the gene matches: 9. The CDR3 spans 16 residues. Per the germline V gene, CDR1 is MDHEN and CDR2 is SYDVKM. For the CDR3, the DNA is TGTGCCAGCAGTTTAAGGGCAGGGGGCCTTGTCTATGGCTACACCTTC. The encoded protein is CASSLRAGGLVYGYTF.

The chain recombines TRBV4-2 with TRBJ1-2; tentative D call: TRBD1 (5 bases). This CDR3 region has 14 residues. In germline, CDR1 is LGHNA, CDR2 YNFKEQ. Between the trimmed V and J ends, which lost 2 bases and 3 bases, there was a span of 10 bases. CDR3 region: CASSQTVRDYGYTF. The CDR3 DNA follows: TGTGCCAGCAGCCAAACGGTCAGGGACTATGGCTACACCTTC.

The gene calls are TRBV7-9 and TRBJ1-4; no definite D call. This CDR3 is 18 amino acids long. Germline V gene sequence: CDR1 SEHNR, CDR2 FQNEAQ (reference sequence). Trimming removed 5 bases from V and 5 bases from J, with 24 bases in between. The CDR3 region has the DNA TGTGCCAGCAGCCAATCCAAGGGTCGGTCGAACCCCAATGAAAAACTGTTTTTT. This encodes CASSQSKGRSNPNEKLFF.

V and J are TRBV20-1 and TRBJ2-2; 9 bases line up with TRBD1. The germline V gene encodes CDR1 DFQATT and CDR2 SNEGSKA (reference sequence). CDR3 length: 14 amino acids. V was clipped by 3 bases and J by 4 bases; unmatched bases: 3. CDR3 amino acids: CSARTGGGTGELFF. The CDR3 coding sequence is TGCAGTGCTAGGACAGGGGGTGGCACCGGGGAGCTGTTTTTT.

This clonotype was recorded at least ten times. The chain employs TRBV7-3 and TRBJ1-1, with 10 bases matching TRBD1. J was trimmed by 0 bases and V by 3 bases; bases with no gene match: 4. There are 16 residues in the CDR3. Germline-derived CDR1 and CDR2 are SGHTA and FQGTGA. CDR3 sequence reads: CASSLTGGEVNTEAFF. CDR3 sequence (DNA): TGTGCCAGCAGCTTGACAGGGGGCGAGGTGAACACTGAAGCTTTCTTT.

The sample holds many counts of this clonotype. The chain employs TRBV7-6 and TRBJ2-2, with D possibly being TRBD1 (5 bases). Germline CDR1 is SGHVS and CDR2 is FNYEAQ. Trimming removed 2 bases at V and 7 bases at J, with 14 bases between. This CDR3 is 15 amino acids long. The CDR3 region is CASSLLSQGGGELFF. DNA for the CDR3: TGTGCCAGCAGCTTATTAAGCCAGGGCGGCGGGGAGCTGTTTTTT.

In its sample, this clonotype was seen a few times. This chain connects TRBV7-3 to TRBJ2-3; either TRBD1 or TRBD2 may fit D (6 bases each). From germline, CDR1 is SGHTA and CDR2 FQGTGA. Trimming shortened V by 3 bases and J by 4 bases, and 17 bases separated the two germline ends. The CDR3 consists of 16 residues. The CDR3: CASSLRGGRMADTQYF. As DNA, the CDR3 is TGTGCCAGCAGCTTGAGAGGGGGGCGGATGGCAGATACGCAGTATTTT.

This clonotype was seen more than once but under ten times. The V call is TRBV20-1, the J call TRBJ1-5; D is ambiguous. Germline lookup yields CDR1 DFQATT and CDR2 SNEGSKA (reference sequence). CDR3 length equals 14 residues. The V end was cut by 3 bases, the J end by 5 bases, with 14 bases between. For the CDR3, the DNA is TGCAGTGCTAGCGCAGGTCGAGGGCATCAGCCCCAGCATTTT. Translating it yields CSASAGRGHQPQHF.

Only a few counts were recorded for this clonotype. The chain combines TRBV7-9 with TRBJ1-4; 7 bases agree with TRBD1. The CDR3 sequence is 14 residues long. CDR1 is SEHNR, CDR2 FQNEAQ, per germline (reference sequence). V lost 3 bases to trimming and J lost 7 bases; unmatched junction nucleotides: 5. CDR3 DNA sequence: TGTGCCAGCAGCTTCGGGACAGCAACTGAAAAACTGTTTTTT. Its protein is CASSFGTATEKLFF.

This clonotype was recorded at least ten times. The rearrangement joins TRBV19 to TRBJ1-2; 9 bases line up with TRBD1. Germline V gene lookup returns CDR1 LNHDA and CDR2 SQIVND (reference sequence). The CDR3 covers 16 residues. Trimming removed 6 bases from V and 2 bases from J; junction bases left unmatched: 10. The DNA of the CDR3 is TGTGCCAGTAGGGAGCACGGGACAGGGCTCAACTATGGCTACACCTTC. This encodes CASREHGTGLNYGYTF.

This clonotype is medium-sized by share. The V gene is TRBV12-3 or TRBV12-4, the J gene TRBJ1-1; no clear D. CDR3 size: 16 residues. V lost 6 bases and J lost 5, with 22 bases in between. Here the CDR3 DNA reads TGTGCCAGCAGCCCCTTAGAGGGCGTCATCCTGACTGAAGCTTTCTTT. Its translation: CASSPLEGVILTEAFF.

This clonotype has just a few counts. This sequence joins TRBV2 and TRBJ2-5, with a tentative D call TRBD1 (6 bases). CDR1 and CDR2 (germline): SNHLY, FYNNEI. Trimming pared 8 bases from V and 2 bases from J, leaving 18 bases between. CDR3 length equals 15 residues. The CDR3 DNA sequence: TGTGCCAGCCGACTCACAGGGCAGGAGCAAGAGACCCAGTACTTC. This codes for CASRLTGQEQETQYF.

The table lists this clonotype with many counts. J is TRBJ1-2 and V is TRBV12-3 or TRBV12-4; TRBD1 agrees at 9 bases. The CDR3 sequence is 15 residues long. The trim removed 3 bases at V and 6 bases at J, leaving 8 bases unmatched. The chain's CDR3 is CASSFSGQGRHGYTF. The CDR3 DNA reads TGTGCCAGCAGTTTCTCGGGACAGGGACGCCATGGCTACACCTTC.

This clonotype showed up just a few times. The conserved final phenylalanine or tryptophan is absent from the CDR3, which likely points to a read error. No DNA is shown, since the ends of the CDR3 on it are uncertain; the CDR3 is the one TCRdb lists. The CDR3 sequence: CASSSGTRIDL. The rearrangement uses TRBV12-3 or TRBV12-4 and TRBJ2-5; the table's D call TRBD1 went unverified against the DNA. Inclusive of both ends, the CDR3 amounts to 11 amino acids.

This clonotype was seen many times. The chain recombines TRBV7-8 with TRBJ2-1; TRBD2 agrees at 10 bases. After removal of 5 bases from V and 4 bases from J, the junction contained 5 bases not matched to a gene. Germline CDR1 and CDR2: SGHVS and FQNEAQ. The CDR3 has 15 residues. The CDR3 loop reads CASSRLAGEYNEQFF. Here the CDR3 DNA reads TGTGCCAGCAGCCGCCTAGCGGGGGAGTACAATGAGCAGTTCTTC.

Concerning this clonotype itself: A read error may explain this, as a much larger clone is one base away. The chain combines TRBV28 with TRBJ2-7; D is possibly TRBD1 (5 bases). The V end lost 6 bases, the J end lost 6 bases, and 9 bases lay between the germline ends. In germline, CDR1 is MDHEN, CDR2 SYDVKM. The CDR3 extends over 11 amino acids. The CDR3 reads CASSRAFEQYF. The CDR3 bases are TGTGCCAGCAGCAGGGCCTTCGAGCAGTACTTC.

This clonotype was counted many times. The J gene is TRBJ1-5, the V gene TRBV5-1; D gene unclear. The CDR3 totals 14 residues. Germline CDR1 and CDR2: SGHRS and YFSETQ. Trimming removed 2 bases at V and 6 bases at J, with 12 bases between. This CDR3 is CASSLLGPGQPQHF. DNA of the CDR3: TGCGCCAGCAGCTTATTAGGTCCAGGTCAGCCCCAGCATTTT.

CDR3 sequence reads: CASSSGTGLTYEQYF. DNA for the CDR3: TGTGCCAGCAGTTCCGGGACAGGGCTAACCTACGAGCAGTACTTC. The genes are TRBV6-5 and TRBJ2-7; 9 bases match TRBD1. The CDR3 totals 15 residues. Germline lookup yields CDR1 MNHEY and CDR2 SVGAGI. V trimming: 4 bases; J trimming: 2 bases; junction bases outside the gene matches: 6.

The table lists this clonotype with many counts. In nucleotides, the CDR3 is TGTGCCAGCAGTTCCCACACTGGGGCTGAAGCTTTCTTT. Its translation is CASSSHTGAEAFF. V gene TRBV6-2 or TRBV6-3 combines with J gene TRBJ1-1; D ambiguous. CDR1 is MNHEY, CDR2 SVGEGT, per germline. The CDR3 runs 13 residues. V lost 4 bases and J lost 6, with 12 bases in between.